This T cell receptor beta chain was retrieved from a study of cytomegalovirus exposure and HLA in healthy donors. 60 Vbeta and 13 Jbeta primers were used in PCR. The repertoire was sequenced with immunoSEQ multiplex PCR; TCRdb's copy has only in-frame clones and lacks some. The sample contains about 210,000 clones, 80% to 90% of which appear only once. V was shortened by 4 bases and J by 3 bases, with 15 bases between the two germline ends. The CDR3 runs to 15 residues. Germline CDR1 reads SGDLS; CDR2 reads YYNGEE. This TCR came from a man aged 25 to 40 in good health and CMV-seronegative. The chain links TRBV9 to TRBJ2-3, with D possibly TRBD2 on 6 matching bases. The sequencing input was PBMCs. The CDR3 region is CASSPGLRATDTQYF. The DNA of the CDR3 is TGTGCCAGCAGCCCGGGACTTAGGGCTACAGATACGCAGTATTTT.